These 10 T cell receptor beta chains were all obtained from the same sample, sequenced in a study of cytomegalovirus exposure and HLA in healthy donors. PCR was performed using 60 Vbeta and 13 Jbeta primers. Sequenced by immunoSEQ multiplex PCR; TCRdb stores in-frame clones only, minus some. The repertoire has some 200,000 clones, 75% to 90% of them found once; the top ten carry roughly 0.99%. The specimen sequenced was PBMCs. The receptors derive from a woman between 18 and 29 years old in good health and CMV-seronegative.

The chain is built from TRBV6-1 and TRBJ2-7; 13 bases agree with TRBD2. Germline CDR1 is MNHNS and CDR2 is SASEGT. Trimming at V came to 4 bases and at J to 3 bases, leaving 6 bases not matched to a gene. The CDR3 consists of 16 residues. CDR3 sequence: CASSGGGLAGDYEQYF. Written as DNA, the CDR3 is TGTGCCAGCAGTGGGGGCGGACTAGCGGGGGACTACGAGCAGTACTTC.

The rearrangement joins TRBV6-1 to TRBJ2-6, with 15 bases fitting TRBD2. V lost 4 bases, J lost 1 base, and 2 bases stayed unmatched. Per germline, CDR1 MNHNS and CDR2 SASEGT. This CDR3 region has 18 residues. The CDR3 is CASSGTSGGVSGANVLTF. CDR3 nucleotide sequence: TGTGCCAGCAGTGGGACTAGCGGGGGGGTATCTGGGGCCAACGTCCTGACTTTC.

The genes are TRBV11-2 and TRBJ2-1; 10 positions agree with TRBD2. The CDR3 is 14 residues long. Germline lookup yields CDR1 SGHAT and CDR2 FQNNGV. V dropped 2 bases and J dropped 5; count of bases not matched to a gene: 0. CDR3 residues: CASSLLAGDNEQFF. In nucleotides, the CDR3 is TGTGCCAGCAGCTTACTAGCGGGAGACAATGAGCAGTTCTTC.

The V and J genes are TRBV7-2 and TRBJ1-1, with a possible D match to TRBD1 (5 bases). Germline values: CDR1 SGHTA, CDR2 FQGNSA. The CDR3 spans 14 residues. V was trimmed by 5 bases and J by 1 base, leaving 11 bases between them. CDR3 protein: CASSPGTANTEAFF. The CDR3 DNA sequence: TGTGCCAGCAGCCCCGGGACTGCGAACACTGAAGCTTTCTTT.

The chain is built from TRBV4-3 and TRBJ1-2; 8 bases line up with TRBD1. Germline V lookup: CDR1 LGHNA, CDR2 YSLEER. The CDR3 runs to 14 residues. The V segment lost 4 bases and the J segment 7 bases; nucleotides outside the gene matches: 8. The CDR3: CASSPATGVGGYTF. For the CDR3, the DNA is TGCGCCAGCAGCCCGGCGACAGGGGTTGGTGGCTACACCTTC.

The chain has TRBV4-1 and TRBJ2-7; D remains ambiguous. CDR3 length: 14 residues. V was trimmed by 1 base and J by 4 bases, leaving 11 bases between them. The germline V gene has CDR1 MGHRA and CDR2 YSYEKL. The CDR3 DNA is TGCGCCAGCAGCCAAGTACAAGGCGGTTACGAGCAGTACTTC. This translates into CASSQVQGGYEQYF.

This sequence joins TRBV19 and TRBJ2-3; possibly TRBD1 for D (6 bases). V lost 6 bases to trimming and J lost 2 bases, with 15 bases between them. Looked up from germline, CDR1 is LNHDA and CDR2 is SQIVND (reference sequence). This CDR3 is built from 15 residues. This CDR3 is CASSNTGFITDTQYF. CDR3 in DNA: TGTGCCAGTAGCAACACAGGGTTCATCACAGATACGCAGTATTTT.

The CDR3, as DNA: TGTGCCAGCAGTGACCCGGGGAATAATTCACCCCTCCACTTT. This encodes CASSDPGNNSPLHF. This chain connects TRBV2 to TRBJ1-6; D is unclear. Per the germline V gene, CDR1 is SNHLY and CDR2 is FYNNEI. V was cut by 3 bases and J by 5 bases, with 8 bases left in between. This CDR3 contains 14 residues.

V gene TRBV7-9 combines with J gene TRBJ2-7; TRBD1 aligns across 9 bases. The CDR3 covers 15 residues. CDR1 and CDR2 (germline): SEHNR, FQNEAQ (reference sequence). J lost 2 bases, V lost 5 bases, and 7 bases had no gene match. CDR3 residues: CASSTDRGAPYEQYF. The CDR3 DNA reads TGTGCCAGCAGCACCGACAGGGGGGCCCCCTACGAGCAGTACTTC.

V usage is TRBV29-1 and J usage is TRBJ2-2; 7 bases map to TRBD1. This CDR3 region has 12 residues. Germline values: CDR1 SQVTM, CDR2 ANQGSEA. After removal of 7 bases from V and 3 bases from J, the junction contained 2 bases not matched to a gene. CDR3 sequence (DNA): TGCAGCGGTGACAGGGACACCGGGGAGCTGTTTTTT. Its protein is CSGDRDTGELFF.